This entry lists 6 T cell receptor beta chains sequenced from one sample in a study of blood T cells in healthy people across ages. A second PCR, run for roughly 7 to 11 cycles, used a sample-barcoded 5' primer plus a J-beta primer mix. TCRdb processed the 5' RACE reads anew with MiXCR; each CDR3 protein has one entry. The table lists 550,000 to 750,000 distinct CDR3 sequences, under 25% of them singletons. The sequencing input was blood. The receptor source for this set is a man aged 65-85 years in good health.

This clonotype occurred many times. V and J are TRBV20-1 and TRBJ1-6; D remains ambiguous. Germline V lookup: CDR1 DFQATT, CDR2 SNEGSKA (reference sequence). V shed 7 bases and J shed 0 bases, with 7 bases lying between them. This CDR3 spans 13 amino acids. Here the CDR3 DNA reads TGCAGTGGGGATAGCTCCTATAATTCACCCCTCCACTTT. Protein: CSGDSSYNSPLHF.

This clonotype was seen ten or more times. This chain connects TRBV4-2 to TRBJ2-7, with D perhaps TRBD1 or TRBD2 (5 bases each). This CDR3 comprises 13 residues. V was pared by 0 bases and J by 8 bases, with 11 bases between. Germline V gene sequence: CDR1 LGHNA, CDR2 YNFKEQ. The CDR3 here is CASSQEAGAKQYF. CDR3 nucleotides: TGTGCCAGCAGCCAAGAAGCCGGGGCGAAGCAGTACTTC.

This clonotype occurred many times. CDR3 nucleotides: TGTGCCAGCAGCTTAGGACAGATGAACACTGAAGCTTTCTTT. Residues: CASSLGQMNTEAFF. The V call is TRBV7-2, the J call TRBJ1-1; maybe TRBD1 (5 bases). This CDR3 contains 14 residues. V was trimmed by 1 base and J by 0 bases, leaving 6 bases between them. CDR1 SGHTA and CDR2 FQGNSA come from the germline V gene.

This clonotype appeared a few times. This chain joins TRBV10-3 and TRBJ2-5; 8 bases are a match to TRBD1. The DNA end is more similar to TRBJ2-1, so the J call may be wrong. The CDR3 totals 15 residues. Germline CDR1 is ENHRY and CDR2 is SYGVKD. The CDR3 loop is CAISWRQGQNNEQFF. CDR3 nucleotide sequence: TGTGCCATCTCATGGCGACAGGGGCAAAACAATGAGCAGTTCTTC.

This clonotype was detected a few times. An end of the junction does not agree with germline; a read error may underlie this. The genes are TRBV6-2 or TRBV6-3 and TRBJ1-1; TRBD1 aligns across 8 bases. Germline-derived CDR1 and CDR2 are MNHEY and SVGEGT. The CDR3 totals 15 residues. The CDR3 sequence is CASRSGQATNTDAFF. Written as DNA, the CDR3 is TGTGCCAGCAGATCGGGACAGGCTACGAACACTGATGCTTTCTTT.

The chain carries TRBV10-3 and TRBJ2-7, with 7 nucleotides matching TRBD1. The germline V gene has CDR1 ENHRY and CDR2 SYGVKD. Trimming at V came to 4 bases and at J to 0 bases, leaving 0 bases not matched to a gene. The CDR3 length is 13 residues. This CDR3 is CAISGQGSYEQYF. CDR3 bases: TGTGCCATCAGTGGACAGGGCTCCTACGAGCAGTACTTC.